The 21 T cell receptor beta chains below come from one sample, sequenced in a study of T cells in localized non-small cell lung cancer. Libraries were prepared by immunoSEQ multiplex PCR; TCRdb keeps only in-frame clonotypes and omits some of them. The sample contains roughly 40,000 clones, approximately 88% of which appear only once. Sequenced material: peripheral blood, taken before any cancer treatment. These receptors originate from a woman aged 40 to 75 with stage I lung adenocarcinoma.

CDR3 sequence (DNA): TGTGCCAGCAGCGTCCTCAGCGGGAGTGGCACAGATACGCAGTATTTT. This encodes CASSVLSGSGTDTQYF. The rearrangement uses TRBV9 and TRBJ2-3, with 8 bases lining up with TRBD2. The CDR3 sequence is 16 residues long. CDR1 and CDR2 (germline): SGDLS, YYNGEE. Trimming at V came to 2 bases and at J to 1 base, leaving 6 bases not matched to a gene.

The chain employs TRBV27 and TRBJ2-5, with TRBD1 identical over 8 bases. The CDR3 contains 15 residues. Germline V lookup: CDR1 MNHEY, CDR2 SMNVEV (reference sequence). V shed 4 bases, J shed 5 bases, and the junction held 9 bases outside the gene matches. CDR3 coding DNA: TGTGCCAGCAGTTCCCTGACAGGGGCACGGGAGACCCAGTACTTC. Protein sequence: CASSSLTGARETQYF.

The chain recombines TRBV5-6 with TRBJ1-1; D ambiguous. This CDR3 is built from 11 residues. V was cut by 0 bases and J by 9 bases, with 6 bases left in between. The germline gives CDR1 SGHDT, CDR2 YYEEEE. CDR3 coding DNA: TGTGCCAGCAGCTTGGGGCAGAAAGCTTTCTTT. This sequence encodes CASSLGQKAFF.

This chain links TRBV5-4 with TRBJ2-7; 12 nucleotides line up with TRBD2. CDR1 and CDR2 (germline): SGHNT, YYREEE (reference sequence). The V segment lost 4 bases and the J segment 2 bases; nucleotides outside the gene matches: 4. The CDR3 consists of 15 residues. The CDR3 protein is CASSGRTSGAYEQYF. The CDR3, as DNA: TGTGCCAGCAGCGGGCGGACTAGCGGGGCCTACGAGCAGTACTTC.

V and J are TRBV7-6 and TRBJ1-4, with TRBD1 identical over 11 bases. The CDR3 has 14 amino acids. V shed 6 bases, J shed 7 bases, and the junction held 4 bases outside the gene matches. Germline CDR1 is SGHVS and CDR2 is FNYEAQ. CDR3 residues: CASRSGTGGEKLFF. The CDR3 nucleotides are TGTGCCAGCAGGTCCGGGACAGGGGGTGAAAAACTGTTTTTT.

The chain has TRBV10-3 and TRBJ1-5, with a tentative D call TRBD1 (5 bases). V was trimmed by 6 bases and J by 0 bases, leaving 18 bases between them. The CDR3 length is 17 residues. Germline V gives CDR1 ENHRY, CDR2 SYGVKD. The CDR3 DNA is TGTGCCATCAGCGCCCCGGGGGGTGACAATAGCAATCAGCCCCAGCATTTT. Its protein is CAISAPGGDNSNQPQHF.

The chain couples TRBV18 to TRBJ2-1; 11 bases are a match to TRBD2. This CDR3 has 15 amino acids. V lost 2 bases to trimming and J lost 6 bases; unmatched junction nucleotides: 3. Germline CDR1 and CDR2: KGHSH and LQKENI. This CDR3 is CASSPIGTSGNEQFF. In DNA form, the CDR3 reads TGTGCCAGCTCACCAATAGGGACTAGCGGCAATGAGCAGTTCTTC.

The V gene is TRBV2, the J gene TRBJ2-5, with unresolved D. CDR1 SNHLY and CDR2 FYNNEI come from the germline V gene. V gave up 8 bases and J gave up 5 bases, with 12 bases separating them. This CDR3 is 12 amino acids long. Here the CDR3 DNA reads TGTGCCAGCTCAACGTCTGGGGAGACCCAGTACTTC. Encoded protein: CASSTSGETQYF.

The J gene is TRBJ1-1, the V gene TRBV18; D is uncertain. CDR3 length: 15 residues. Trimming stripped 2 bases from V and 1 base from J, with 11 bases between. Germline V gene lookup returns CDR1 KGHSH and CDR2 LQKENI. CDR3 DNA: TGTGCCAGCTCACCAGTCGGGTACCCGAACACTGAAGCTTTCTTT. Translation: CASSPVGYPNTEAFF.

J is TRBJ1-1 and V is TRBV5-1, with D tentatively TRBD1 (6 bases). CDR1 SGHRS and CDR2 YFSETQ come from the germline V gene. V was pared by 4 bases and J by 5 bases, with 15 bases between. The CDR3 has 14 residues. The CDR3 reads CASSDNREVTEAFF. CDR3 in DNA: TGCGCCAGCAGCGACAACAGGGAGGTAACTGAAGCTTTCTTT.

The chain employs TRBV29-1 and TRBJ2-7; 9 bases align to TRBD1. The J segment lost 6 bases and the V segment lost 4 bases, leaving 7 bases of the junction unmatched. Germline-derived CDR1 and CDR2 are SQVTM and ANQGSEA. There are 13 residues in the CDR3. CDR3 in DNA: TGCAGCGTTGGGGGACAGGGCGGGGCCGAGCAGTACTTC. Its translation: CSVGGQGGAEQYF.

The CDR3 loop reads CASSSLAGFTDTQYF. CDR3 coding DNA: TGTGCCAGCAGTTCTCTAGCGGGCTTCACAGATACGCAGTATTTT. V and J are TRBV27 and TRBJ2-3, with 8 bases fitting TRBD2. J gave up 2 bases and V 4 bases, and 5 bases lay outside the gene matches. This CDR3 is 15 amino acids long. The V gene's germline CDR1 is MNHEY and CDR2 SMNVEV (reference sequence).

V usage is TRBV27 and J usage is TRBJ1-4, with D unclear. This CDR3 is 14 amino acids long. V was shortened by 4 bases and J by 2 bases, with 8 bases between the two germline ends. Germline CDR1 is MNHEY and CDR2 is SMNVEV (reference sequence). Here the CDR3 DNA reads TGTGCCAGCAGTTCCGGCCAGACTAATGAAAAACTGTTTTTT. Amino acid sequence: CASSSGQTNEKLFF.

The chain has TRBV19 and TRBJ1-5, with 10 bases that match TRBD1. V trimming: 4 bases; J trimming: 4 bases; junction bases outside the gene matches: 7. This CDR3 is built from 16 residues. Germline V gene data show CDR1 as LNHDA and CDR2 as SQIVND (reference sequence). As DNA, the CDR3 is TGTGCCAGTAGTAGACAGGGGGCCGTGGGGAATCAGCCCCAGCATTTT. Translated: CASSRQGAVGNQPQHF.

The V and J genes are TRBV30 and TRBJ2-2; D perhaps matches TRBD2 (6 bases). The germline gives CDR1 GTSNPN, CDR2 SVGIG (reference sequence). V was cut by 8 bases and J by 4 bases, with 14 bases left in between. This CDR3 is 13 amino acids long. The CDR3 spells CAGGKGGTGELFF. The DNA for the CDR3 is TGTGCCGGGGGGAAGGGAGGCACCGGGGAGCTGTTTTTT.

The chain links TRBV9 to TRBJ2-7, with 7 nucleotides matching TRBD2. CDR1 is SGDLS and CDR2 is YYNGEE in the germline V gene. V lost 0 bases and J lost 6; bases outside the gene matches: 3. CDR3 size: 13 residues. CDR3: CASSVAGGGEQYF. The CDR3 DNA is TGTGCCAGCAGCGTAGCGGGAGGCGGCGAGCAGTACTTC.

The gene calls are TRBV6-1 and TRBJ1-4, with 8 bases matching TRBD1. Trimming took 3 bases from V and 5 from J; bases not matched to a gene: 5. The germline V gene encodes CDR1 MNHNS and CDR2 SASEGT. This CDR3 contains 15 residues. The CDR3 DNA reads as TGTGCCAGCAGTGATTCGGGACAGGTGAATGAAAAACTGTTTTTT. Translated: CASSDSGQVNEKLFF.

CDR3 sequence (DNA): TGTGCCAGCAGCCCGCGACTCAGTGCAATCTACGAGCAGTACTTC. Amino acids: CASSPRLSAIYEQYF. The chain employs TRBV7-9 and TRBJ2-7; no clear D gene. The V gene's germline CDR1 is SEHNR and CDR2 FQNEAQ (reference sequence). Trimming cost V 5 bases and J 3 bases, with 17 bases left between them. The CDR3 runs to 15 residues.

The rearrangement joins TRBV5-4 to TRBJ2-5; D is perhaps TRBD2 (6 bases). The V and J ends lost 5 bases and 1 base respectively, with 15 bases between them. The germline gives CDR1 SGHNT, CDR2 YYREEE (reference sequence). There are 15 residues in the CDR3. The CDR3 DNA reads TGTGCCAGCAGTGAGATTAGCGGTTCCCAAGAGACCCAGTACTTC. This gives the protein CASSEISGSQETQYF.

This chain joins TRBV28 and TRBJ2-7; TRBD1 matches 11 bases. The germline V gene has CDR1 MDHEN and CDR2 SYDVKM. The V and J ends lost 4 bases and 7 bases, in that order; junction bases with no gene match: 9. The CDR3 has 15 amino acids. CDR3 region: CASSSFGQGAGEQYF. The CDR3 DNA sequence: TGTGCCAGCAGTTCATTCGGACAGGGGGCTGGGGAGCAGTACTTC.

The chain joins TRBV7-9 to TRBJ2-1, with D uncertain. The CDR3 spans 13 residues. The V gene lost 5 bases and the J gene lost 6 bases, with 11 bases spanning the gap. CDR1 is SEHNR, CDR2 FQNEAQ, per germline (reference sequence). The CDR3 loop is CASSLPGPNEQFF. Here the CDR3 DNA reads TGTGCCAGCAGCCTACCGGGCCCCAATGAGCAGTTCTTC. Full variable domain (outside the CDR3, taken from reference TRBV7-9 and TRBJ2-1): DTGVSQNPRHKITKRGQNVTFRCDPISEHNRLYWYRQTLGQGPEFLTYFQNEAQLEKSRLLSDRFSAERPKGSFSTLEIQRTEQGDSAMYLCASSLPGPNEQFFGPGTRLTVL.